Listed below are T cell receptor beta chains from one sample, sequenced in a study of breast tumors, draining lymph nodes, adjacent tissues. MiXCR, applied by TCRdb to the multiplex PCR reads, yields one record per CDR3 protein. The table has under 110,000 distinct CDR3 sequences, under 40% seen once. The sample taken for sequencing was axillary lymph node tissue. The receptors were sampled from a female donor with breast cancer. Some clones in this sample may be carry-over from other donors' samples. Each CDR3 is given with its conserved first and last residue. The order of the fields is V gene, D gene, J gene, clone size, CDR3 protein, CDR3 DNA. D genes are given only for firm matches. Rows may omit the clone size; those that give it use once, few, many or a size class.

TRBV12-3/TRBV12-4,NA,TRBJ2-1,many,CASSLRTEQFF,TGTGCCAGCAGTTTACGGACGGAGCAGTTCTTC
TRBV7-8,TRBD1,TRBJ2-1,many,CASSGTTGSVYGEQFF,TGTGCCAGCAGCGGAACGACAGGGTCCGTTTACGGTGAGCAGTTCTTC
TRBV5-1,NA,TRBJ1-6,NA,CASSRRWSSYNSPLHF,TGCGCCAGCAGCCGTCGATGGAGCTCCTATAATTCACCCCTCCACTTT
TRBV19,NA,TRBJ1-6,medium-sized,CASSIERVGNSPLHF,TGTGCCAGTAGTATAGAAAGGGTAGGAAATTCACCCCTCCACTTT
TRBV4-1,TRBD2,TRBJ2-3,many,CASSQEGLAGGSTDTQYF,TGCGCCAGCAGCCAAGAGGGACTAGCGGGGGGAAGCACAGATACGCAGTATTTT
TRBV25-1,TRBD1,TRBJ2-7,NA,CARDPDRAYEQYF,TGTGCTAGAGATCCCGACAGGGCCTACGAGCAGTACTTC
TRBV20-1,NA,TRBJ2-3,many,CSASLTGDTDTQYF,TGCAGTGCTAGTTTAACCGGGGACACAGATACGCAGTATTTT
TRBV5-8,NA,TRBJ2-3,many,CASSLQVGRTDTQYF,TGTGCCAGCAGCTTACAGGTTGGGCGGACAGATACGCAGTATTTT
TRBV3-1,NA,TRBJ1-1,few,CASSQAQVNTEAFF,TGTGCCAGCAGCCAAGCTCAGGTTAACACTGAAGCTTTCTTT
TRBV7-8,NA,TRBJ2-4,NA,CASSLGAGIKRLAKNIQYF,TGTGCCAGCAGCTTAGGGGCAGGGATTAAACGACTAGCCAAAAACATTCAGTACTTC
TRBV6-5,TRBD1,TRBJ1-2,many,CASSYRRGQGGYTF,TGTGCCAGCAGTTACCGTCGTGGACAGGGCGGCTACACCTTC
TRBV10-3,TRBD2,TRBJ2-5,many,CAISEASGIQETQYF,TGTGCCATCAGTGAGGCAAGCGGGATCCAAGAGACCCAGTACTTC
TRBV7-3,TRBD1,TRBJ1-2,many,CASSKDRGYGYTF,TGTGCCAGCAGCAAGGACAGGGGATATGGCTACACCTTC
TRBV29-1,NA,TRBJ2-1,NA,CSGDGGDEQFF,TGCAGCGGGGACGGGGGCGATGAGCAGTTCTTC
TRBV5-8,NA,TRBJ1-2,many,CASSPPKGPRIYGYTF,TGTGCCAGCAGCCCACCTAAGGGACCTAGAATCTATGGCTACACCTTC
TRBV5-4,NA,TRBJ2-5,many,CASSLIRAQETQYF,TGTGCCAGCAGCTTGATAAGGGCCCAAGAGACCCAGTACTTC
TRBV6-1,TRBD1,TRBJ1-5,many,CASSEVTGGQPQHF,TGTGCCAGCAGTGAAGTGACAGGGGGACAGCCCCAGCATTTT
TRBV19,NA,TRBJ1-6,NA,CASRGGTYNSPLHF,TGTGCCAGTAGGGGCGGGACTTATAATTCACCCCTCCACTTT
TRBV14,NA,TRBJ2-3,many,CASGSADTQYF,TGTGCCAGCGGGAGTGCAGATACGCAGTATTTT
TRBV7-9,TRBD1,TRBJ2-1,NA,CASRQGAGGNEQFF,TGTGCCAGCAGACAGGGGGCTGGCGGTAATGAGCAGTTCTTC
TRBV7-2,NA,TRBJ1-5,many,CASGLNQPQHF,TGTGCCAGCGGGCTCAATCAGCCCCAGCATTTT
TRBV4-1,NA,TRBJ2-7,many,CASSQAGEGYEQYF,TGCGCCAGCAGCCAAGCAGGGGAGGGGTACGAGCAGTACTTC
TRBV7-9,TRBD1,TRBJ2-7,many,CASSRRGPRDEQYF,TGTGCCAGCAGCCGCAGGGGGCCCCGGGACGAGCAGTACTTC
TRBV6-2/TRBV6-3,NA,TRBJ2-3,many,CASKDRGHTDTQYF,TGTGCCAGCAAGGACCGGGGCCACACAGATACGCAGTATTTT
TRBV6-5,TRBD1,TRBJ2-6,many,CASSDITGVVSGANVLTF,TGTGCCAGCAGTGACATAACAGGGGTCGTCTCTGGGGCCAACGTCCTGACTTTC
TRBV5-1,NA,TRBJ2-5,many,CASSRQETQYF,TGTGCCAGCTCACGTCAAGAGACCCAGTACTTC
TRBV5-1,NA,TRBJ2-2,NA,CASSLEGELFF,TGCGCCAGCAGCTTGGAAGGGGAGCTGTTTTTT
TRBV20-1,NA,TRBJ1-2,many,CSARGDPINYGYTF,TGCAGTGCTAGGGGGGATCCAATTAACTATGGCTACACCTTC
TRBV25-1,NA,TRBJ2-7,NA,CASSEGPRTSPLAQYF,TGTGCCAGCAGTGAGGGACCGAGAACTTCACCCCTCGCGCAGTACTTC
TRBV10-3,TRBD1,TRBJ1-6,NA,CAINTTTGDNSPLHF,TGTGCCATCAATACGACGACAGGGGATAATTCCCCCCTCCACTTT
TRBV6-5,NA,TRBJ1-2,many,CASSPQGRYGYTF,TGTGCCAGCAGTCCCCAGGGGAGGTATGGCTACACCTTC
TRBV12-3/TRBV12-4,NA,TRBJ1-2,many,CASSLGANYGYTF,TGTGCCAGCAGTTTAGGGGCGAACTATGGCTACACCTTC
TRBV5-1,TRBD1,TRBJ2-7,few,CASSLGQGVHHEQYF,TGCGCCAGCAGCTTGGGACAGGGGGTTCATCACGAGCAGTACTTC
TRBV28,TRBD1,TRBJ1-5,NA,CASSPYDRGRNQPQHF,TGTGCCAGCAGTCCCTACGACAGGGGGCGGAATCAGCCCCAGCATTTT
TRBV20-1,NA,TRBJ2-1,many,CSASGTTRNEQFF,TGCAGTGCGTCCGGGACCACCCGGAATGAGCAGTTCTTC